This passage covers 25 T cell receptor beta chains from one sample sequenced in a study of T cells after yellow fever vaccination. TCRdb re-analysed the 5' RACE reads in MiXCR, keeping a single row per CDR3 protein. The table includes about 500,000 distinct CDR3 sequences, 17% detected once. The material was PBMCs, obtained 5 days after the first yellow fever vaccination. The source of these receptors is a man in his late teens or twenties who received the YFV17D yellow fever vaccine.

The CDR3 here is CSASANQETQYF. CDR3 nucleotides: TGCAGTGCTAGTGCAAACCAAGAGACCCAGTACTTC. This chain joins TRBV20-1 and TRBJ2-5, with D hard to call. This CDR3 is built from 12 residues. Germline V lookup: CDR1 DFQATT, CDR2 SNEGSKA (reference sequence). Trimming left V 3 bases short and J 0 bases short, with 5 bases between.

The genes are TRBV5-1 and TRBJ2-1, with D hard to call. The V end was cut by 1 base, the J end by 4 bases, with 15 bases between. CDR3 length equals 16 residues. Germline loops: CDR1 SGHRS, CDR2 YFSETQ. The CDR3 DNA reads TGCGCCAGCAGCTTGATGAGTAGGAGCAAATACAATGAGCAGTTCTTC. This translates into CASSLMSRSKYNEQFF.

The sample holds a few counts of this clonotype. The chain is built from TRBV7-2 and TRBJ1-1; 7 nucleotides align to TRBD1. The CDR3 loop spans 13 amino acids. J was trimmed by 6 bases and V by 5 bases; bases with no gene match: 6. Per germline, CDR1 SGHTA and CDR2 FQGNSA. CDR3 nucleotide sequence: TGTGCCAGCAGCCTACGGACAGGTCCTGAAGCTTTCTTT. Residues: CASSLRTGPEAFF.

The chain links TRBV20-1 to TRBJ2-7; 11 nucleotides agree with TRBD2. Unmatched junction bases numbered 8, after V lost 0 bases and J lost 1 base. This CDR3 has 17 residues. Germline lookup yields CDR1 DFQATT and CDR2 SNEGSKA (reference sequence). In nucleotides, the CDR3 is TGCAGTGCTAGAGATATTAGCGGGGGGGAGAAGTCCTACGAGCAGTACTTC. Protein product: CSARDISGGEKSYEQYF.

There are a few counts of this clonotype. The chain carries TRBV5-1 and TRBJ2-3; no definite D call. Germline-derived CDR1 and CDR2 are SGHRS and YFSETQ. Trimming cost V 4 bases and J 5 bases, with 11 bases left between them. The CDR3 is made up of 13 amino acids. CDR3 region: CASSRQDRDTQYF. CDR3 DNA sequence: TGCGCCAGCAGCCGCCAAGACCGAGATACGCAGTATTTT.

The chain combines TRBV7-3 with TRBJ2-3; no definite D call. The V end lost 3 bases, the J end lost 2 bases, and 12 bases lay between the germline ends. CDR1 and CDR2 from the germline V gene are SGHTA and FQGTGA. This CDR3 is built from 15 residues. CDR3 loop: CASSLSLRFTDTQYF. In DNA form, the CDR3 reads TGTGCCAGCAGCTTGAGTCTGAGATTCACAGATACGCAGTATTTT.

This sequence joins TRBV7-9 and TRBJ2-7; D not certain. V was shortened by 1 base and J by 7 bases, with 11 bases between the two germline ends. There are 13 residues in the CDR3. CDR1 and CDR2 (germline): SEHNR, FQNEAQ (reference sequence). CDR3 nucleotides: TGTGCCAGCAGCTTAGAAACCTTTTGGGAGCAGTACTTC. This sequence encodes CASSLETFWEQYF.

The chain couples TRBV29-1 to TRBJ2-5; D gene uncertain. Trimming shortened V by 2 bases and J by 5 bases, and 9 bases separated the two germline ends. The CDR3 loop spans 12 amino acids. Per germline, CDR1 SQVTM and CDR2 ANQGSEA. The CDR3 DNA reads TGCAGCGTTGAACTCTTTCTGGAGACCCAGTACTTC. Translated, it gives CSVELFLETQYF.

The chain recombines TRBV12-3 or TRBV12-4 with TRBJ2-1; D ambiguous. This CDR3 is 12 amino acids long. Trimming removed 8 bases from V and 9 bases from J, with 14 bases in between. The CDR3 protein is CASGPLAVEQFF. In DNA form, the CDR3 reads TGTGCCAGCGGTCCCCTTGCGGTTGAGCAGTTCTTC.

This chain uses TRBV25-1 with TRBJ1-2; 9 bases map to TRBD1. Germline V gene sequence: CDR1 MGHDK, CDR2 SYGVNS. Unmatched junction bases numbered 3, after V lost 5 bases and J lost 2 bases. The CDR3 sequence is 14 residues long. Here the CDR3 DNA reads TGTGCCAGCAGTAAGACAGGGGGAAACTATGGCTACACCTTC. This codes for CASSKTGGNYGYTF.

This CDR3 reads CSARPETHYNEQFF. As DNA, the CDR3 is TGCAGCGCTAGACCGGAGACCCATTACAATGAGCAGTTCTTC. V usage is TRBV29-1 and J usage is TRBJ2-1; D remains ambiguous. Germline CDR1 SQVTM, CDR2 ANQGSEA. V was shortened by 7 bases and J by 4 bases, with 17 bases between the two germline ends. The CDR3 runs to 14 residues.

This clonotype came up a few times. The chain couples TRBV28 to TRBJ1-1, with 7 positions matching TRBD1. The V and J ends lost 9 bases and 0 bases, in that order; junction bases with no gene match: 7. Germline lookup yields CDR1 MDHEN and CDR2 SYDVKM. The CDR3 extends over 14 amino acids. CDR3 residues: CASRDRDMNTEAFF. The CDR3 coding sequence is TGTGCCAGTCGGGACAGAGACATGAACACTGAAGCTTTCTTT.

This clonotype came up a few times. This chain connects TRBV28 to TRBJ1-4; 12 positions match TRBD1. Germline CDR1 is MDHEN and CDR2 is SYDVKM. The CDR3 length is 15 residues. V shed 8 bases and J 8 bases; nucleotides not matched to a gene: 9. The CDR3 reads CASGSAGTGGEKLFF. CDR3 in DNA: TGTGCCAGCGGATCTGCCGGGACAGGGGGCGAAAAACTGTTTTTT.

This clonotype was observed a few times. This chain uses TRBV4-1 with TRBJ2-5; 10 nucleotides align to TRBD2. The trim removed 5 bases at V and 3 bases at J, leaving 9 bases unmatched. The CDR3 contains 16 residues. Germline CDR1 MGHRA, CDR2 YSYEKL. DNA of the CDR3: TGCGCCAGCAGCTCGCTAGCGGGGGTAGGGAAAGAGACCCAGTACTTC. It specifies CASSSLAGVGKETQYF.

The V gene is TRBV5-1, the J gene TRBJ2-7, with D possibly matching TRBD2 (6 bases). The CDR3 sequence is 16 residues long. Trimming stripped 4 bases from V and 0 bases from J, with 17 bases between. Germline-derived CDR1 and CDR2 are SGHRS and YFSETQ. The CDR3 region is CASSPLGGPLSYEQYV. The CDR3 nucleotides read TGCGCCAGCAGCCCCCTGGGAGGTCCTCTCTCCTACGAGCAGTACGTC.

This clonotype came up many times. The gene calls are TRBV5-6 and TRBJ2-5; D gene unclear. V lost 1 base and J lost 3, with 7 bases in between. CDR3 length: 13 residues. Per germline, CDR1 SGHDT and CDR2 YYEEEE. This CDR3 is CASSLLLEETQYF. In nucleotides, the CDR3 is TGTGCCAGCAGCTTGTTACTCGAAGAGACCCAGTACTTC.

V is TRBV7-9 and J is TRBJ1-1; 7 bases match TRBD1. After removal of 6 bases from V and 2 bases from J, the junction contained 12 bases not matched to a gene. This CDR3 region has 16 residues. Germline assignment: CDR1 SEHNR and CDR2 FQNEAQ (reference sequence). The CDR3 spells CASRNTGAVPNTEAFF. CDR3 sequence (DNA): TGTGCCAGCAGAAACACAGGGGCAGTACCAAACACTGAAGCTTTCTTT.

The chain combines TRBV7-9 with TRBJ1-1; D gene unclear. The CDR3 runs to 15 residues. Germline assignment: CDR1 SEHNR and CDR2 FQNEAQ (reference sequence). The V gene lost 0 bases and the J gene lost 0 bases, with 8 bases spanning the gap. CDR3 sequence (DNA): TGTGCCAGCAGCTTAGCCCCGGCTATGAACACTGAAGCTTTCTTT. Translation: CASSLAPAMNTEAFF. Combining the CDR3 with reference TRBV7-9 and TRBJ1-1 gives the whole variable domain DTGVSQNPRHKITKRGQNVTFRCDPISEHNRLYWYRQTLGQGPEFLTYFQNEAQLEKSRLLSDRFSAERPKGSFSTLEIQRTEQGDSAMYLCASSLAPAMNTEAFFGQGTRLTVV.

At least ten counts were recorded for this clonotype. J is TRBJ2-3 and V is TRBV25-1, with TRBD1 matching over 9 bases. The germline CDR1 and CDR2 sequences are MGHDK and SYGVNS. J gave up 4 bases and V 8 bases, and 13 bases lay outside the gene matches. The CDR3 totals 16 residues. CDR3: CASAPSIQGAADTQYF. The CDR3 nucleotides read TGTGCCAGCGCCCCCTCAATACAGGGGGCGGCAGATACGCAGTATTTT.

This clonotype was seen a handful of times. The gene calls are TRBV20-1 and TRBJ2-1; TRBD2 aligns across 12 bases. Germline V gene data show CDR1 as DFQATT and CDR2 as SNEGSKA (reference sequence). The junction had 8 bases not matched to a gene; V was cut back by 7 bases and J by 4 bases. The CDR3 has 15 amino acids. Written as DNA, the CDR3 is TGCAGTGTTCCCCTAGCGGGGGGGGATTACAATGAGCAGTTCTTC. Translation: CSVPLAGGDYNEQFF.

This clonotype was seen many times. The chain uses TRBV5-1 and TRBJ2-5; D unclear. CDR1 and CDR2 (germline): SGHRS, YFSETQ. The V and J ends lost 4 bases and 2 bases respectively, with 9 bases between them. The CDR3 spans 13 residues. CDR3 in amino acids: CASSPNYQETQYF. DNA for the CDR3: TGCGCCAGCAGCCCCAATTATCAAGAGACCCAGTACTTC.

This clonotype occurred a few times. The chain uses TRBV5-1 and TRBJ1-2, with D uncertain. Germline V CDR1 and CDR2: SGHRS, YFSETQ. V was trimmed by 4 bases and J by 0 bases, leaving 7 bases between them. This CDR3 has 13 residues. This CDR3 reads CASSPEPNYGYTF. The CDR3 DNA follows: TGCGCCAGCAGCCCGGAGCCTAACTATGGCTACACCTTC.

This clonotype was seen a few times. This chain links TRBV20-1 with TRBJ1-5; D gene unclear. This CDR3 has 10 residues. V was pared by 3 bases and J by 7 bases, with 4 bases between. The germline gives CDR1 DFQATT, CDR2 SNEGSKA (reference sequence). CDR3 protein: CSASHQPQHF. The CDR3 bases are TGCAGTGCTAGTCACCAGCCCCAGCATTTT.

This clonotype was counted between two and nine times. The chain carries TRBV5-6 and TRBJ1-6; no clear D. This CDR3 has 15 residues. Trimming stripped 4 bases from V and 0 bases from J, with 8 bases between. From germline, CDR1 is SGHDT and CDR2 YYEEEE. The CDR3 DNA reads as TGTGCCAGCAGCCCACGAACCTCCTATAATTCACCCCTCCACTTT. It is translated as CASSPRTSYNSPLHF. The complete variable domain, with remaining parts taken from reference TRBV5-6 and TRBJ1-6, reads DAGVTQSPTHLIKTRGQQVTLRCSPKSGHDTVSWYQQALGQGPQFIFQYYEEEERQRGNFPDRFSGHQFPNYSSELNVNALLLGDSALYLCASSPRTSYNSPLHFGNGTRLTVT.

The genes are TRBV6-2 or TRBV6-3 and TRBJ2-2; D gene uncertain. The germline V gene encodes CDR1 MNHEY and CDR2 SVGEGT. The germline V and J ends were trimmed by 8 bases and 4 bases, with 17 bases remaining between them. The CDR3 consists of 15 residues. The CDR3, as DNA: TGTGCCAGCCGCGAACTCGGCAGATCCACCGGGGAGCTGTTTTTT. Amino acids: CASRELGRSTGELFF.